This T cell receptor beta chain was retrieved from a study of T cell responses to AZD1222 COVID-19 vaccine. TCRdb's table, derived via immunoSEQ multiplex PCR, lists solely in-frame clones and lacks some. This sample has about 24,000 clones, with about 85% found just once. Deletions cut 5 bases from V and 7 bases from J, with 9 bases between. CDR1 is SNHLY and CDR2 is FYNNEI in the germline V gene. The CDR3 contains 12 residues. This clonotype originated in an adult who received the AZD1222 COVID-19 vaccine. The gene calls are TRBV2 and TRBJ1-5, with D maybe TRBD1 (5 bases). The sequencing used peripheral blood, collected 28 days after the second AZD1222 dose. The CDR3 loop reads CASSRDVQPQHF. In DNA, the CDR3 is TGTGCCAGCAGTAGGGACGTCCAGCCCCAGCATTTT.